This T cell receptor beta chain was identified in a study of T cell responses to AZD1222 COVID-19 vaccine. General study points: Repertoires in all cases were sampled only once the peak T cell response had passed. Clonal diversity may have been underestimated in mostly white British donors. Unmutated regions of variants are reportedly targeted by nearly half of spike-specific TCRs.

V gave up 0 bases and J gave up 13 bases, with 14 bases separating them. The CDR3 has 13 residues. CDR1 SGDLS and CDR2 YYNGEE come from the germline V gene. A word on this clone: Its cognate antigen is unknown.

Repertoires were generated with immunoSEQ multiplex PCR, while TCRdb's copy carries only in-frame clones and drops some. Of roughly 130,000 clones listed, 70% to 90% are singletons. Sequenced material: peripheral blood, taken on day 0 of AZD1222 vaccination. This TCR came from an adult in good health. The V gene is TRBV9, the J gene TRBJ2-1; tentative D call: TRBD2 (6 bases). Written as DNA, the CDR3 is TGTGCCAGCAGCGTAGGACCGGCGGGGACCCAGTTCTTC. Translation gives CASSVGPAGTQFF.